The 30 T cell receptor beta chains given below trace back to one sample, sequenced in a study of T-cell reconstitution after alpha-beta-depleted transplantation in children. Unique molecular identifiers were used to barcode this TCRbeta library. TCRdb redid the calling of the PCR reads with MiXCR, one entry per CDR3 protein. The sample contains fewer than 750,000 distinct CDR3 sequences, under 30% of which appear only once. The specimen comprised PBMCs, mostly from graft donor cells, sampled 360 days after TCRalphabeta/CD19-depleted stem cell transplant. These receptors were collected from a boy under two years old who had a stem cell transplant for acute myeloid leukemia, so the T cells may come from the graft donor.

This clonotype has just a few counts. The chain has TRBV6-1 and TRBJ2-1; D gene ambiguous. Germline CDR1 is MNHNS and CDR2 is SASEGT. V lost 4 bases to trimming and J lost 6 bases, with 4 bases between them. The CDR3 sequence is 11 residues long. The CDR3 is CASSAANEQFF. CDR3 DNA sequence: TGTGCCAGCAGTGCCGCCAATGAGCAGTTCTTC.

This clonotype was counted ten times or more. J is TRBJ2-7 and V is TRBV7-9; tentatively, D is TRBD1 or TRBD2 (5 bases each). Between the trimmed V and J ends, which lost 2 bases and 2 bases, there was a span of 7 bases. This CDR3 is 13 amino acids long. The germline V gene encodes CDR1 SEHNR and CDR2 FQNEAQ (reference sequence). CDR3 protein: CASSLSGPYEQYF. The CDR3 bases are TGTGCCAGCAGCTTATCGGGGCCCTACGAGCAGTACTTC.

This clonotype was counted at least ten times. The chain uses TRBV7-8 and TRBJ2-7; 11 nucleotides agree with TRBD1. The CDR3 has 15 residues. The junction had 5 bases not matched to a gene; V was cut back by 5 bases and J by 2 bases. Germline assignment: CDR1 SGHVS and CDR2 FQNEAQ. CDR3 DNA: TGTGCCAGCAGCGAAGGGACAGGGGGACCCTACGAGCAGTACGTC. This gives the protein CASSEGTGGPYEQYV.

The CDR3 nucleotides read TGTGCCAGCTCACCACTGGTGGGAACTGCTATGAACACTGAAGCTTTCTTT. Protein sequence: CASSPLVGTAMNTEAFF. V is TRBV18 and J is TRBJ1-1; D unclear. From germline, CDR1 is KGHSH and CDR2 LQKENI. V shed 1 base and J shed 0 bases, with 15 bases lying between them. This CDR3 contains 17 residues.

The sample holds a few counts of this clonotype. This could be a read error, since a much larger clone is one nucleotide away. The chain is built from TRBV9 and TRBJ2-2; D not certain. The CDR3 has 12 amino acids. The germline V gene has CDR1 SGDLS and CDR2 YYNGEE. Between the trimmed V and J ends, which lost 0 bases and 6 bases, there was a span of 3 bases. The CDR3 bases are TGTGCCAGCAGCGTAGTTCCCGGGGAGCTGTTTTTT. Translating it yields CASSVVPGELFF.

CDR3 residues: CSARVGGGPYNEQFF. The CDR3 bases are TGCAGTGCTAGAGTAGGCGGGGGGCCCTACAATGAGCAGTTCTTC. The V gene is TRBV20-1, the J gene TRBJ2-1; 8 nucleotides align to TRBD2. V shed 1 base, J shed 2 bases, and the junction held 4 bases outside the gene matches. The CDR3 contains 15 residues. Germline V CDR1 and CDR2: DFQATT, SNEGSKA (reference sequence).

In its sample, this clonotype was seen a few times. The chain couples TRBV20-1 to TRBJ1-6; a weak D match, TRBD1 (6 bases). CDR3 length: 18 amino acids. The V gene lost 0 bases and the J gene lost 7 bases, with 22 bases spanning the gap. In germline, CDR1 is DFQATT, CDR2 SNEGSKA (reference sequence). This CDR3 reads CSARDRAEGGLTNSPLHF. The CDR3 DNA is TGCAGTGCTAGAGATAGGGCCGAGGGGGGGCTTACGAATTCACCCCTCCACTTT.

This clonotype was detected only a few times. J is TRBJ2-2 and V is TRBV25-1; D not certain. CDR1 and CDR2 from the germline V gene are MGHDK and SYGVNS. Trimming left V 3 bases short and J 4 bases short, with 15 bases between. CDR3 size: 16 residues. The CDR3 region is CASSDFKGSGTGELFF. The DNA for the CDR3 is TGTGCCAGCAGTGACTTCAAGGGTTCGGGCACCGGGGAGCTGTTTTTT.

A note on this clonotype: One junction end does not reproduce the germline sequence, and a read error may be involved. V and J are TRBV6-5 and TRBJ2-5, with D possibly matching TRBD1 (5 bases). CDR3 length equals 15 residues. Germline V gene data show CDR1 as MNHEY and CDR2 as SVGAGI. The chain's CDR3 is CASSYQTASKEAQYF. The CDR3 nucleotides are TGTGCCAGCAGCTACCAGACAGCCTCCAAAGAGGCCCAGTACTTC.

This clonotype was found many times. The chain's CDR3 is CSARGVGLNSPLHF. CDR3 DNA: TGCAGTGCTAGAGGGGTTGGGCTTAATTCACCCCTCCACTTT. The chain uses TRBV20-1 and TRBJ1-6, with D uncertain. The CDR3 totals 14 residues. CDR1 and CDR2 (germline): DFQATT, SNEGSKA (reference sequence). Trimming removed 1 base at V and 6 bases at J, with 10 bases between.

Many counts were recorded for this clonotype. The chain is built from TRBV7-8 and TRBJ1-6; D is perhaps TRBD1 (6 bases). Deletions cut 0 bases from V and 7 bases from J, with 7 bases between. CDR3 length equals 14 residues. The germline V gene encodes CDR1 SGHVS and CDR2 FQNEAQ. CDR3 DNA: TGTGCCAGCAGCTTAGCGCAGGGGAATTCACCCCTCCACTTT. Translated, it gives CASSLAQGNSPLHF. The full variable domain, with the rest looked up from reference TRBV7-8 and TRBJ1-6, is GAGVSQSPRYKVAKRGQDVALRCDPISGHVSLFWYQQALGQGPEFLTYFQNEAQLDKSGLPSDRFFAERPEGSVSTLKIQRTQQEDSAVYLCASSLAQGNSPLHFGNGTRLTVT.

This chain connects TRBV7-2 to TRBJ2-3, with a possible D match to TRBD1 (6 bases). The ends were cut back, 2 bases at V and 5 bases at J, with 14 bases in the middle. The CDR3 extends over 15 amino acids. Germline CDR1 is SGHTA and CDR2 is FQGNSA. The CDR3 DNA reads as TGTGCCAGCAGCTTACCGTCCTCCAGGGGAGATACGCAGTATTTT. This sequence encodes CASSLPSSRGDTQYF. Based on the CDR3 plus reference TRBV7-2 and TRBJ2-3, the full variable domain is GAGVSQSPSNKVTEKGKDVELRCDPISGHTALYWYRQSLGQGLEFLIYFQGNSAPDKSGLPSDRFSAERTGGSVSTLTIQRTQQEDSAVYLCASSLPSSRGDTQYFGPGTRLTVL.

In nucleotides, the CDR3 is TGCAGTGCTAGAGAAACGACAGGGGCACAAGAGACCCAGTACTTC. It is translated as CSARETTGAQETQYF. The chain joins TRBV20-1 to TRBJ2-5; TRBD1 matches at 8 bases. After removal of 0 bases from V and 2 bases from J, the junction contained 5 bases not matched to a gene. Germline V gene sequence: CDR1 DFQATT, CDR2 SNEGSKA (reference sequence). The CDR3 is 15 amino acids.

This chain joins TRBV28 and TRBJ1-3, with D possibly TRBD1 on 6 matching bases. The CDR3 covers 15 residues. CDR1 and CDR2 (germline): MDHEN, SYDVKM. V lost 3 bases and J 0 bases, leaving 9 bases between the germline ends. The CDR3 DNA follows: TGTGCCAGCAGTTTCGGGGGCCTCTCTGGAAACACCATATATTTT. Translating it yields CASSFGGLSGNTIYF.

This clonotype was seen many times. This chain connects TRBV6-5 to TRBJ1-1, with D perhaps TRBD1 (5 bases). The V and J ends lost 5 bases and 3 bases respectively, with 13 bases between them. The CDR3 runs to 14 residues. The V gene's germline CDR1 is MNHEY and CDR2 SVGAGI. This chain's CDR3 is CASSIRLRDTEAFF. DNA of the CDR3: TGTGCCAGCAGTATTCGCCTCAGGGACACTGAAGCTTTCTTT.

This clonotype was picked up a small number of times. The V gene is TRBV5-1, the J gene TRBJ1-1, with 7 bases that match TRBD1. The CDR3 is 15 amino acids. Germline loops: CDR1 SGHRS, CDR2 YFSETQ. After removal of 0 bases from V and 3 bases from J, the junction contained 5 bases not matched to a gene. For the CDR3, the DNA is TGCGCCAGCAGCTTGGACAGGGGCGCCTACACTGAAGCTTTCTTT. Translating gives CASSLDRGAYTEAFF.

This clonotype was observed a handful of times. The genes are TRBV10-3 and TRBJ2-1, with TRBD1 as a possible D gene (5 bases). The CDR3 spans 14 residues. Trimming took 2 bases from V and 7 from J, leaving 12 bases between them. Germline-derived CDR1 and CDR2 are ENHRY and SYGVKD. The CDR3 region has the DNA TGTGCCATCAGTGAGACAGGTCCATTGAATGAGCAGTTCTTC. Residues: CAISETGPLNEQFF.

This clonotype was observed many times. The DNA of the CDR3 is TGTGCCAGCAGCCCGCAGTCGTTTGGGGATGAGCAGTTCTTC. Its translation: CASSPQSFGDEQFF. The V gene is TRBV7-2, the J gene TRBJ2-1; D remains unclear. Trimming left V 5 bases short and J 8 bases short, with 16 bases between. The length of the CDR3 is 14 residues. Germline assignment: CDR1 SGHTA and CDR2 FQGNSA. Based on the CDR3 plus reference TRBV7-2 and TRBJ2-1, the full variable domain is GAGVSQSPSNKVTEKGKDVELRCDPISGHTALYWYRQSLGQGLEFLIYFQGNSAPDKSGLPSDRFSAERTGGSVSTLTIQRTQQEDSAVYLCASSPQSFGDEQFFGPGTRLTVL.

This clonotype was counted at least ten times. The chain is built from TRBV29-1 and TRBJ2-5; D ambiguous. The CDR3 has 11 residues. CDR1 and CDR2 (germline): SQVTM, ANQGSEA. V was trimmed by 3 bases and J by 3 bases, leaving 5 bases between them. The CDR3 sequence: CSVDSEETQYF. The CDR3 coding sequence is TGCAGCGTTGACAGTGAAGAGACCCAGTACTTC. The whole variable domain, filled in from reference TRBV29-1 and TRBJ2-5, reads SAVISQKPSRDICQRGTSLTIQCQVDSQVTMMFWYRQQPGQSLTLIATANQGSEATYESGFVIDKFPISRPNLTFSTLTVSNMSPEDSSIYLCSVDSEETQYFGPGTRLLVL.

This clonotype appeared a few times. This chain uses TRBV30 with TRBJ2-7, with 7 nucleotides matching TRBD1. Germline-derived CDR1 and CDR2 are GTSNPN and SVGIG (reference sequence). This CDR3 comprises 13 residues. The trim removed 4 bases at V and 2 bases at J, leaving 5 bases unmatched. In DNA form, the CDR3 reads TGTGCCTGGACAGGACAGGACCCCTACGAGCAGTACTTC. This sequence encodes CAWTGQDPYEQYF. Filled out from reference TRBV30 and TRBJ2-7, the complete variable domain reads SQTIHQWPATLVQPVGSPLSLECTVEGTSNPNLYWYRQAAGRGLQLLFYSVGIGQISSEVPQNLSASRPQDRQFILSSKKLLLSDSGFYLCAWTGQDPYEQYFGPGTRLTVT.

This chain joins TRBV20-1 and TRBJ1-2, with TRBD1 as a possible D gene (5 bases). The CDR3 has 13 residues. Germline V gene lookup returns CDR1 DFQATT and CDR2 SNEGSKA (reference sequence). Trimming shortened V by 1 base and J by 4 bases, and 10 bases separated the two germline ends. The CDR3 sequence is CSARVTGFYGYTF. The CDR3 nucleotides read TGCAGTGCTAGAGTCACAGGATTCTATGGCTACACCTTC.

This clonotype showed up just a few times. The J gene is TRBJ2-3, the V gene TRBV5-5; TRBD1 aligns across 8 bases. Germline V gene sequence: CDR1 SGHKS, CDR2 YYEKEE (reference sequence). Losses at the gene ends were 1 base for V and 6 bases for J; bases not matched to a gene: 4. There are 14 residues in the CDR3. The CDR3 loop reads CASSLTGGIDTQYF. For the CDR3, the DNA is TGTGCCAGCAGCTTGACAGGGGGAATCGATACGCAGTATTTT. Filled out from reference TRBV5-5 and TRBJ2-3, the complete variable domain reads DAGVTQSPTHLIKTRGQQVTLRCSPISGHKSVSWYQQVLGQGPQFIFQYYEKEERGRGNFPDRFSARQFPNYSSELNVNALLLGDSALYLCASSLTGGIDTQYFGPGTRLTVL.

In this sample, this clonotype turned up many times. The chain couples TRBV29-1 to TRBJ2-5, with D tentatively TRBD1 (6 bases). The CDR3 totals 14 residues. The germline V gene has CDR1 SQVTM and CDR2 ANQGSEA. V was clipped by 8 bases and J by 0 bases, with 16 bases between them. CDR3 protein: CSTSGQPNQETQYF. CDR3 nucleotides: TGCAGCACCTCCGGACAGCCGAACCAAGAGACCCAGTACTTC.

The sample holds many counts of this clonotype. This sequence joins TRBV4-3 and TRBJ1-1, with D perhaps matching TRBD1 (6 bases). V lost 0 bases and J 1 base, leaving 9 bases between the germline ends. Germline V lookup: CDR1 LGHNA, CDR2 YSLEER. This CDR3 is built from 15 residues. CDR3 in amino acids: CASSQEQGKNTEAFF. CDR3 sequence (DNA): TGCGCCAGCAGCCAAGAACAGGGCAAGAACACTGAAGCTTTCTTT.

This clonotype was seen more than once but under ten times. The rearrangement uses TRBV12-3 or TRBV12-4 and TRBJ2-1; either TRBD1 or TRBD2 may fit D (6 bases each). Trimming removed 3 bases at V and 3 bases at J, with 12 bases between. This CDR3 comprises 15 residues. CDR3 in DNA: TGTGCCAGCAGTTTTCCGGGGGCAGGCTACAATGAGCAGTTCTTC. It yields the protein CASSFPGAGYNEQFF.

This clonotype was detected many times. The chain carries TRBV12-3 or TRBV12-4 and TRBJ2-3; TRBD2 matches 9 bases. V shed 5 bases and J 7 bases; nucleotides not matched to a gene: 10. The CDR3 has 15 residues. The DNA of the CDR3 is TGTGCCAGCAGTCGTCCGACTAGCGGACCCTATACGCAGTATTTT. Translating it yields CASSRPTSGPYTQYF.

The chain carries TRBV12-3 or TRBV12-4 and TRBJ1-1; the D is unclear. Deletions cut 5 bases from V and 0 bases from J, with 19 bases between. The CDR3 runs 17 residues. The CDR3 sequence: CASSNPSNTAMNTEAFF. CDR3 nucleotide sequence: TGTGCCAGCAGTAACCCCTCCAATACTGCGATGAACACTGAAGCTTTCTTT.

This clonotype was seen repeatedly, ten times or more. The chain joins TRBV6-6 to TRBJ2-3; D gene unclear. Trimming left V 4 bases short and J 7 bases short, with 12 bases between. The CDR3 has 13 amino acids. Germline CDR1 reads MNHNY; CDR2 reads SVGAGI (reference sequence). DNA for the CDR3: TGTGCCAGCAGTTCCCCCGCGTGGAATACGCAGTATTTT. This gives the protein CASSSPAWNTQYF.

In this sample, this clonotype turned up many times. The V call is TRBV6-5, the J call TRBJ1-5; possibly TRBD1 for D (6 bases). Germline V CDR1 and CDR2: MNHEY, SVGAGI. Deletions cut 6 bases from V and 1 base from J, with 7 bases between. This CDR3 is built from 13 residues. The CDR3 DNA sequence: TGTGCCAGCAGGGGGGCAAGCAATCAGCCCCAGCATTTT. It translates to CASRGASNQPQHF.

This clonotype was seen only once. The CDR3, as DNA: TGTGCCAGCAGTTTTGTCGGAACCGGTGGCTACACCTTC. Translated, it gives CASSFVGTGGYTF. The chain joins TRBV12-3 or TRBV12-4 to TRBJ1-2, with D unclear. V lost 3 bases, J lost 7 bases, and 12 bases lay in between. This CDR3 comprises 13 residues.